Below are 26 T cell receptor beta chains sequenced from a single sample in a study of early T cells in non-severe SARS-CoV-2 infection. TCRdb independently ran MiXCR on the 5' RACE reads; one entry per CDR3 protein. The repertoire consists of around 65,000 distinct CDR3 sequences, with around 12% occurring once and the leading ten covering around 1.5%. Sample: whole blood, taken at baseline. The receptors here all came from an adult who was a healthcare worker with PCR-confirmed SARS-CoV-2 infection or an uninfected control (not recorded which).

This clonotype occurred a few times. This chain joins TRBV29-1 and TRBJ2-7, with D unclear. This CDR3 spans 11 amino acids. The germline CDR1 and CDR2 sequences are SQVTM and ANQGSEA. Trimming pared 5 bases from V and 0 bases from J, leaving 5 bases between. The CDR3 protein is CSVLSSYEQYF. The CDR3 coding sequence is TGCAGCGTTTTGTCCTCCTACGAGCAGTACTTC.

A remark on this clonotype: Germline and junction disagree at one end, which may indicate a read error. CDR3 loop: CRAMRQGSSGANVLTF. CDR3 coding DNA: TGCAGAGCTATGAGACAGGGGAGCTCTGGGGCCAACGTCCTGACTTTC. The chain couples TRBV20-1 to TRBJ2-6; TRBD1 matches 8 bases. The CDR3 covers 16 residues. Germline V gene lookup returns CDR1 DFQATT and CDR2 SNEGSKA (reference sequence).

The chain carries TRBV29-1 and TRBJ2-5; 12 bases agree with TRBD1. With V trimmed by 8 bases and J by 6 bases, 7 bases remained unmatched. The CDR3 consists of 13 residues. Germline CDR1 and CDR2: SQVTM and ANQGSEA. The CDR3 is CSSGQGAIQTQYF. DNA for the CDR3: TGCAGCTCGGGACAGGGGGCGATCCAGACCCAGTACTTC.

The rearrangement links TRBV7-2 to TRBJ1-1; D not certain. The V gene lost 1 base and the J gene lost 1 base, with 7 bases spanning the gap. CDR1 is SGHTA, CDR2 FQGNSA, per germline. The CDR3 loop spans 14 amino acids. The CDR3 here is CASSLEGKNTEAFF. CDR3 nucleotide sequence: TGTGCCAGCAGCTTAGAGGGCAAGAACACTGAAGCTTTCTTT.

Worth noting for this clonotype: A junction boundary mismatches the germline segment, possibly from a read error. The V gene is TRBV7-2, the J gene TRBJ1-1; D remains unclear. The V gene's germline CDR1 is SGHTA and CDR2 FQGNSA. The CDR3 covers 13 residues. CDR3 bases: TGTGCCAGCAGCTTAGGATTAAACACTGAAGTTTTCTTT. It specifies CASSLGLNTEVFF.

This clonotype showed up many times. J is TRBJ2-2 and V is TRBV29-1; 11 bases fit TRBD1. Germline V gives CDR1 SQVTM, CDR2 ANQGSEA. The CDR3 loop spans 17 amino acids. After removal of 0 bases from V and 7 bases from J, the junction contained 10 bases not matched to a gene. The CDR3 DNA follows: TGCAGCGTTGAAGATATTTCGGGACAGGGGGAAAGCGGGGAGCTGTTTTTT. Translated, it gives CSVEDISGQGESGELFF.

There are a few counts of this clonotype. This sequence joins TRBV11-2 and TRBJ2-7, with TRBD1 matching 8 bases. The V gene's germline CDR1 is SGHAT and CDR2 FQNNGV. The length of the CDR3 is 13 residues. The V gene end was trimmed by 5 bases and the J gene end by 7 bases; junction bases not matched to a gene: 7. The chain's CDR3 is CASSNWTGREQYF. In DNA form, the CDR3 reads TGTGCCAGCAGCAACTGGACAGGGAGGGAGCAGTACTTC.

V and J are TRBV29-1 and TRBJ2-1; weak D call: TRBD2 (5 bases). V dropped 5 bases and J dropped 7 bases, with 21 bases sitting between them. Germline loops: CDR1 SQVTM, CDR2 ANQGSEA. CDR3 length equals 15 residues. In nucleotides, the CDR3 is TGCAGCGTTCAAAAGGCGGCGGGTGAATGGAATGAGCAGTTCTTC. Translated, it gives CSVQKAAGEWNEQFF.

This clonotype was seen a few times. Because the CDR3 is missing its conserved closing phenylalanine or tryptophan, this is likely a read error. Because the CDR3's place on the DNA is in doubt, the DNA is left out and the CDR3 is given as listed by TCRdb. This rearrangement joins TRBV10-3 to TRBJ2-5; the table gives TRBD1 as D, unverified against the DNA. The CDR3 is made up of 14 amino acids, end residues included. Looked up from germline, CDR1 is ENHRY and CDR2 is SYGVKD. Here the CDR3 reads CAISESDPAGSPLL.

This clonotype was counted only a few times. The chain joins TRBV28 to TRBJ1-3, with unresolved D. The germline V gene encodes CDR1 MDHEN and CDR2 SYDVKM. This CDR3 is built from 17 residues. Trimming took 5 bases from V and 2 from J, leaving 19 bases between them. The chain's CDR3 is CASSQSPLRKTGNTIYF. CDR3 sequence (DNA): TGTGCCAGCAGTCAGTCACCCCTCCGTAAGACTGGAAACACCATATATTTT.

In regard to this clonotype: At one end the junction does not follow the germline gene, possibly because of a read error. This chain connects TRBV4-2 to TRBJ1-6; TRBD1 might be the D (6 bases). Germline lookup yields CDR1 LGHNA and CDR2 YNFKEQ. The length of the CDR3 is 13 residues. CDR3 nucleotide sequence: TGTGTCAGCAGCCAGGGGAACAATTCACCCCTCCACTTT. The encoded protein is CVSSQGNNSPLHF.

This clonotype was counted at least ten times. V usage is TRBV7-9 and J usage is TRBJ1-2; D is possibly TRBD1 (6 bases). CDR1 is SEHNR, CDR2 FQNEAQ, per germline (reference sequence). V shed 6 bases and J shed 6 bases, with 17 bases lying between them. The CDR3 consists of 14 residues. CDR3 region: CASRPGHLNNGYTF. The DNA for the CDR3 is TGTGCCAGCAGGCCGGGACATCTCAACAATGGCTACACCTTC.

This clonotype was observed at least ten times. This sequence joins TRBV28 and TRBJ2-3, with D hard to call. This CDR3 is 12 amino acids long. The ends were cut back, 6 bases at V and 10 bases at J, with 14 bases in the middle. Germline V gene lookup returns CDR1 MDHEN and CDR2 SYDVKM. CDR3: CASSLVRWAQYF. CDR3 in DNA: TGTGCCAGCAGCCTCGTGAGATGGGCGCAGTATTTT.

The CDR3 DNA sequence: TGTGCCAGCAGTCCAAGGACGGTGACGAACACTGAAGCTTTCTTT. Amino acid sequence: CASSPRTVTNTEAFF. V is TRBV27 and J is TRBJ1-1; D is unclear. Germline V CDR1 and CDR2: MNHEY, SMNVEV (reference sequence). The CDR3 spans 15 residues. Trimming removed 5 bases from V and 1 base from J, with 14 bases in between.

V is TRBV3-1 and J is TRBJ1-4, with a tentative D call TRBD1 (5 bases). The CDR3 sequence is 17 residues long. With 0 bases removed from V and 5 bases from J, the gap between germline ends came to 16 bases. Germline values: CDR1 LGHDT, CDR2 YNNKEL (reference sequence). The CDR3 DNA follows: TGTGCCAGCAGCCAAGACAGGATTCGGCAGGGAAATGAAAAACTGTTTTTT. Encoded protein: CASSQDRIRQGNEKLFF.

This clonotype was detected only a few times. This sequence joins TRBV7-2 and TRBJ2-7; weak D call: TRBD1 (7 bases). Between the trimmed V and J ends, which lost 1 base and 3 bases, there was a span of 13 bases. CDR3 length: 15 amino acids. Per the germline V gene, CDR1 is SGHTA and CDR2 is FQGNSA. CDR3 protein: CASSLGAGQIYEQYF. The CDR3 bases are TGTGCCAGCAGCTTAGGGGCGGGACAGATCTACGAGCAGTACTTC.

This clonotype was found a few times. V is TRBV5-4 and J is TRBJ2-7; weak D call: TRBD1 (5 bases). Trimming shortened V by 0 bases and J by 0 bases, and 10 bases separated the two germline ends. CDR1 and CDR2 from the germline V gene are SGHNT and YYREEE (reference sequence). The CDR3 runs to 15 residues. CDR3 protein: CASSLGAGLSYEQYF. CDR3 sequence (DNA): TGTGCCAGCAGCTTGGGGGCAGGGCTCTCCTACGAGCAGTACTTC.

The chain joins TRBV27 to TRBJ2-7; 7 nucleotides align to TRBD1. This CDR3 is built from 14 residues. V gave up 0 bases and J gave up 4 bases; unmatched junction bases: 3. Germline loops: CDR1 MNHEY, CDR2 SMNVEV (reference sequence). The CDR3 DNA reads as TGTGCCAGCAGTTTATCAACGGGACAGTACGAGCAGTACTTC. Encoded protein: CASSLSTGQYEQYF.

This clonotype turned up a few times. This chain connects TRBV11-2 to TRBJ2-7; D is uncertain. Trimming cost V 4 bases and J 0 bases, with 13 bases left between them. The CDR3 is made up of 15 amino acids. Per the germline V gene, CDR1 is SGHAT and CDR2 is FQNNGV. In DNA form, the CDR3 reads TGTGCCAGCAGCTCCAATATAGGGCGCTCCTACGAGCAGTACTTC. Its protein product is CASSSNIGRSYEQYF.

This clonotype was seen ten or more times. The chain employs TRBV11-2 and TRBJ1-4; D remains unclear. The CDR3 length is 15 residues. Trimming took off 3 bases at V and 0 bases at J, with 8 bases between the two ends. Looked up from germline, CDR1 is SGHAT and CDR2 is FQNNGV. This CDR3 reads CASSFSSATNEKLFF. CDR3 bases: TGTGCCAGCAGCTTTTCTAGTGCAACTAATGAAAAACTGTTTTTT.

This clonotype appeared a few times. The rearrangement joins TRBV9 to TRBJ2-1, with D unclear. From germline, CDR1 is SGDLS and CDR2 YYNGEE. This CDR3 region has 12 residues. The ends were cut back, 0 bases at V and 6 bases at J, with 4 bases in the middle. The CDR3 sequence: CASSVGINEQFF. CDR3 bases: TGTGCCAGCAGCGTAGGCATCAATGAGCAGTTCTTC.

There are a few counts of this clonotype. The CDR3 DNA follows: TGTGCCAGCACCCACAAGGGGAGCAATCAGCCCCAGCATTTT. Its protein product is CASTHKGSNQPQHF. The rearrangement uses TRBV6-2 or TRBV6-3 and TRBJ1-5; D is possibly TRBD1 (5 bases). V was pared by 7 bases and J by 1 base, with 11 bases between. Germline loops: CDR1 MNHEY, CDR2 SVGEGT. The CDR3 loop spans 14 amino acids.

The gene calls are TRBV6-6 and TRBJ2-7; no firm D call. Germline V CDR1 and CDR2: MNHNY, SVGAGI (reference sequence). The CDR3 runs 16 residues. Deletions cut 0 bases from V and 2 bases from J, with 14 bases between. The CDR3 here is CASSYSSVTETYEQYF. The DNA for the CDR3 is TGTGCCAGCAGTTACTCAAGTGTAACAGAAACCTACGAGCAGTACTTC.

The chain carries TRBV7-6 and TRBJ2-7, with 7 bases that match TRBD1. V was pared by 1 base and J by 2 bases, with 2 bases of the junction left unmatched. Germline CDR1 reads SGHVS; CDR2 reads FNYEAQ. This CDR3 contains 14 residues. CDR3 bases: TGTGCCAGCAGCTTAGGGGGACAGACCTACGAGCAGTACTTC. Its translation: CASSLGGQTYEQYF.

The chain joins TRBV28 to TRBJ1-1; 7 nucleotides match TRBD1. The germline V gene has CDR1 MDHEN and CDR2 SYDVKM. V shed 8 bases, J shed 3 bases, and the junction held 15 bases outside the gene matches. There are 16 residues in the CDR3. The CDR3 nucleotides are TGTGCCAGCGACGCACAGGGGCAAACAGGGGACACTGAAGCTTTCTTT. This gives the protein CASDAQGQTGDTEAFF.

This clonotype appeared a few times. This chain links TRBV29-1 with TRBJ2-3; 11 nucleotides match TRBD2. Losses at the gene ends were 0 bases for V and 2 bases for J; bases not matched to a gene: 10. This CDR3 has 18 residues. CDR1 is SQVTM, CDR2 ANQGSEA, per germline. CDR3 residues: CSVEDPLAGGTPTDTQYF. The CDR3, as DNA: TGCAGCGTTGAAGATCCTCTAGCGGGGGGTACCCCCACAGATACGCAGTATTTT.